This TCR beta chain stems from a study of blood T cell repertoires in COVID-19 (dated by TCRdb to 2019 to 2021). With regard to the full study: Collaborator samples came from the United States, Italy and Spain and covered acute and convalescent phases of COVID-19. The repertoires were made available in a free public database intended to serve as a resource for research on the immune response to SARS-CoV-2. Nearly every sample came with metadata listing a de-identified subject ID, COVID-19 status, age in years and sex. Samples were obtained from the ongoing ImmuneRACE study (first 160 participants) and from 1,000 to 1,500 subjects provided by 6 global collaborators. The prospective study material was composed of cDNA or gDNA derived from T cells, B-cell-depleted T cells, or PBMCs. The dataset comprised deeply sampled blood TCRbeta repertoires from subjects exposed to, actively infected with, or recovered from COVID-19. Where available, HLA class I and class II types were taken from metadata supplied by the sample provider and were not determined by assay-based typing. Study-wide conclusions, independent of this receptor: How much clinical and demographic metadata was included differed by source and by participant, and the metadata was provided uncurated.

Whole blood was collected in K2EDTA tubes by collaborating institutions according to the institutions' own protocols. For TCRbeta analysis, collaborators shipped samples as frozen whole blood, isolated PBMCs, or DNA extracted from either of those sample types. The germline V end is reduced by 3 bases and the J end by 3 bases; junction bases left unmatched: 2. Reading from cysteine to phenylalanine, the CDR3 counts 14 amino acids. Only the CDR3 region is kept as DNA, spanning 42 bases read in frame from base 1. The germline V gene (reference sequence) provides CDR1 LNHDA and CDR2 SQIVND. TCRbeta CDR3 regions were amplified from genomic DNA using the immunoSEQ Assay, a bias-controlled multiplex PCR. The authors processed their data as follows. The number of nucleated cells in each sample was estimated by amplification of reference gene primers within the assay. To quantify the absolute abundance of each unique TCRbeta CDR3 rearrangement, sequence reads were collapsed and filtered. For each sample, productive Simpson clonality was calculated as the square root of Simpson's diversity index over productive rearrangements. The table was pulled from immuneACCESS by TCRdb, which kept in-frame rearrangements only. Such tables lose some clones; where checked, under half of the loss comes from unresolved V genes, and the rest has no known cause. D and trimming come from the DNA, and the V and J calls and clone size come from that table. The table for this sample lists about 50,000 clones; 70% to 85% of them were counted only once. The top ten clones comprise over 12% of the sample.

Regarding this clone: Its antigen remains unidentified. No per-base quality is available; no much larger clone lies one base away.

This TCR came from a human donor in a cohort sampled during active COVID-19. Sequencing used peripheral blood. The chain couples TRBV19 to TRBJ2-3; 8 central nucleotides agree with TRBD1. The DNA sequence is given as TGTGCCAGTAGTATCAGGGGGCGAACAGATACGCAGTATTTT. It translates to CASSIRGRTDTQYF.